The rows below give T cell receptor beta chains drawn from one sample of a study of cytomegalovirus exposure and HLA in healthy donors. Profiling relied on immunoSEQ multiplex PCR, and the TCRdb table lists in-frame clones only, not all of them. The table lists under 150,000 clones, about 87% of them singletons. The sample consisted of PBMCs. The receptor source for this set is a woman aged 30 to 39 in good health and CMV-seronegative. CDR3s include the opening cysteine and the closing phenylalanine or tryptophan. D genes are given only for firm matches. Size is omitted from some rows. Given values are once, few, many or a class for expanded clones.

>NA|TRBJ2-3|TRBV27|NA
CASSLAGPPSSTDTQYF
TGTGCCAGCAGTTTAGCAGGGCCTCCATCCTCCACAGATACGCAGTATTTT
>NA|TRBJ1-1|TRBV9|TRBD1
CASSVGDRETRAFF
TGTGCCAGCAGCGTAGGGGACAGGGAGACTCGAGCTTTCTTT
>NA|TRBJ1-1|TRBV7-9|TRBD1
CSSSYGQGSTEAFF
TGTTCCAGCAGCTACGGACAGGGAAGCACTGAAGCTTTCTTT
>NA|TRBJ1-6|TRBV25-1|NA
CASSPLSSYNSPLHF
TGTGCCAGCAGCCCCTTGAGCTCCTATAATTCACCCCTCCACTTT
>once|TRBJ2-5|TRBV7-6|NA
CASRPLGGEETQYF
TGTGCCAGCAGGCCACTGGGGGGAGAAGAGACCCAGTACTTC
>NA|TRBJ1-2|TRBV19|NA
CASSMGGAFYGYTF
TGTGCCAGTAGTATGGGAGGGGCCTTCTATGGCTACACCTTC
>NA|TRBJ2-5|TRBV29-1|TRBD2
CSVGRSGLEETQYF
TGCAGCGTTGGACGATCAGGACTAGAAGAGACCCAGTACTTC
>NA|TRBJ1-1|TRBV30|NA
CAWSRHRRNTEAFF
TGTGCCTGGAGTAGACACAGGAGGAACACTGAAGCTTTCTTT
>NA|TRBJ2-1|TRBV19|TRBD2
CASSMGWDYLYNEQFF
TGTGCCAGTAGTATGGGTTGGGACTACCTCTACAATGAGCAGTTCTTC
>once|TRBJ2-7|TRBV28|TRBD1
CASTRDRVLYEQYF
TGTGCCAGCACAAGGGACAGGGTTCTCTACGAGCAGTACTTC
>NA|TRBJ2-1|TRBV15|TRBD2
CATSDDSGNLSNEQFF
TGTGCCACCAGCGATGACAGCGGGAATTTGAGCAATGAGCAGTTCTTC
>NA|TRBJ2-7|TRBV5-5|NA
CASSRGGQSEQYF
TGTGCCAGCAGCCGGGGGGGACAGAGTGAGCAGTACTTC
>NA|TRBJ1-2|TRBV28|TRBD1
CASSIPTGGADGYTF
TGTGCCAGCAGTATACCGACAGGGGGCGCGGATGGCTACACCTTC
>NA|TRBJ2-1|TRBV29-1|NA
CSVDKGAGFEQFF
TGCAGCGTTGATAAAGGGGCAGGGTTTGAGCAGTTCTTC